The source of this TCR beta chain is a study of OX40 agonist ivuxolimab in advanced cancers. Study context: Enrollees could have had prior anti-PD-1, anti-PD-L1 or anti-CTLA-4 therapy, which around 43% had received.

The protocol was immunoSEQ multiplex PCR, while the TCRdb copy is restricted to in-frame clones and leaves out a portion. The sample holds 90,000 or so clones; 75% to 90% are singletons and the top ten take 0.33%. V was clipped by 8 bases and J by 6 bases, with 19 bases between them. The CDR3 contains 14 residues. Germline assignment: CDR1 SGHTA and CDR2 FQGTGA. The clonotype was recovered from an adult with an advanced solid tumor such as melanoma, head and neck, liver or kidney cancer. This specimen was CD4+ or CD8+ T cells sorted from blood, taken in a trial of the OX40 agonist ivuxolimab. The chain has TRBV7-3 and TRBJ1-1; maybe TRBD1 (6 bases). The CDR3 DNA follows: TGTGCCAGCGCTCACAGGGAAGGTGGCGCTGAAGCTTTCTTT. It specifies CASAHREGGAEAFF.